The TCR beta chain under discussion was sequenced for a study of long-term antiretroviral therapy in people with HIV. Study-wide points: In the period from the mid-2000s to the late 2010s, blood was collected, possibly under older ART regimens.

The assay, immunoSEQ v3.0, was run at survey level. The table came from immunoSEQ multiplex PCR; TCRdb's copy has only in-frame clones and leaves some out. Among tens of thousands of clones, roughly three quarters were seen once, and the ten largest hold more than 4%. A note on this clone: Antigen unknown.

The CDR3 extends over 14 amino acids. Germline CDR1 is LGHNA and CDR2 is YSLEER. V was clipped by 6 bases and J by 4 bases; unmatched bases: 4. V and J are TRBV4-3 and TRBJ1-4; 8 nucleotides line up with TRBD1. This TCR came from a woman aged 40 to 50 with HIV. Here the sequenced sample was unsorted PBMCs, taken 0.5 years after starting antiretroviral therapy. DNA of the CDR3: TGCGCCAGCAGTCTAGACAGGGGTAATGAAAAACTGTTTTTT. Its translation is CASSLDRGNEKLFF.